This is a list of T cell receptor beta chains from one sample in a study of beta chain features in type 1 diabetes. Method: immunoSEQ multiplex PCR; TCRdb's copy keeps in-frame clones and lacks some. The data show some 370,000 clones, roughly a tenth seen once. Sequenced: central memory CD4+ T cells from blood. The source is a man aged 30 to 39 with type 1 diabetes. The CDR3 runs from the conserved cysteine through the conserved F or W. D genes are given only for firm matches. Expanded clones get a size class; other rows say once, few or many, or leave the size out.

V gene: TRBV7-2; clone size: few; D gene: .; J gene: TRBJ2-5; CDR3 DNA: TGTGCCAGCAGCTTCTCCCATGGGCAGGAAGAGACCCAGTACTTC; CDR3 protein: CASSFSHGQEETQYF
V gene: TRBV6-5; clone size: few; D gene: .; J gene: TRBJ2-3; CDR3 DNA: TGTGCCAGCAGGCGGACAGGGAGGGGCACAGATACGCAGTATTTT; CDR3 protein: CASRRTGRGTDTQYF
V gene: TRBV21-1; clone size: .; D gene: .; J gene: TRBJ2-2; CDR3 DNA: TGTGCCAGCAGGGGAGGCTGGAACACCGGGGAGCTGTTTTTT; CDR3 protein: CASRGGWNTGELFF
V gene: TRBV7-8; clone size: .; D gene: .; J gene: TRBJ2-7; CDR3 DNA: TGTGCCAGCAGCTTTCTTGTTGACAGCTACGAGCAGTACTTC; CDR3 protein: CASSFLVDSYEQYF
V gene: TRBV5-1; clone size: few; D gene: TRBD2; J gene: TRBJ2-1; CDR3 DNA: TGCGCCAGCAGCTTGGGATCGAAGAGGGCTAGCGGGGACAATGAGCAGTTCTTC; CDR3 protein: CASSLGSKRASGDNEQFF
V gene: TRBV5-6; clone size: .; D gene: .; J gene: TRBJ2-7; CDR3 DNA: TGTGCCAGCAGCTTCGGGATTAACAGGGAGCAGTACTTC; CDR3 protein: CASSFGINREQYF
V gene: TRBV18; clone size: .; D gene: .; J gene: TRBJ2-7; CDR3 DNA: TGTGCCAGCTCTTCGACAGGGGAGGGAACCTACGAGCAGTACTTC; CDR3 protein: CASSSTGEGTYEQYF
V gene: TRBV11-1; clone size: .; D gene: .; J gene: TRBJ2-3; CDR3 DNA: TGTGCCAGCAGCCGAAACTCCTACACAGATACGCAGTATTTT; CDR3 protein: CASSRNSYTDTQYF
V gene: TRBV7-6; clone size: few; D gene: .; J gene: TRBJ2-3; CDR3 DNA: TGTGCCAGCAGCTCTCGCCTAGAGACAGATACGCAGTATTTT; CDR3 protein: CASSSRLETDTQYF
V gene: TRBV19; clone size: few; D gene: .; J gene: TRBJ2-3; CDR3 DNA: TGTGCCAGTGGGGTACCGGGACTGGGAGATACGCAGTATTTT; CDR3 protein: CASGVPGLGDTQYF
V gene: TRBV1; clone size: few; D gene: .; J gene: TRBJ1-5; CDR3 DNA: TGCACCAGCAGCCACAACGGATTATATGTCAGCAACTATCAGCCCCAGCATTTT; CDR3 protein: CTSSHNGLYVSNYQPQHF
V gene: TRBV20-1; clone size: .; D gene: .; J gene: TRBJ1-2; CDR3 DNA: TGCAGTGCCCCCGCCAACTATGGCTACACCTTC; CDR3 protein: CSAPANYGYTF
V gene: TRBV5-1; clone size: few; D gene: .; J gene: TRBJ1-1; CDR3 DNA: TGCGCCAGCAGCCTTCTCATTAGCACTGAAGCTTTCTTT; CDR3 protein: CASSLLISTEAFF
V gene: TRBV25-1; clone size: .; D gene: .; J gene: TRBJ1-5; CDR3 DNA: TGTGCCAGCAGTGAGCAGGGGACAAATAGCAATCAGCCCCAGCATTTT; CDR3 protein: CASSEQGTNSNQPQHF
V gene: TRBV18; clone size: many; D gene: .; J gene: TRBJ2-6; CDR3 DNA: TGTGCCAGCTCACCAGCCTCTGGGGCCAACGTCCTGACTTTC; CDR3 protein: CASSPASGANVLTF
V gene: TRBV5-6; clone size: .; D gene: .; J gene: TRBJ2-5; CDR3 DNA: TGTGCCAGCAGCTTGCTCAGGGCAGAGACCCAGTACTTC; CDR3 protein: CASSLLRAETQYF
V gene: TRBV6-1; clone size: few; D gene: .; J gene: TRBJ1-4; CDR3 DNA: TGTGCCAGCAGTGAAATAGTTGGCAGTTTGAATGAAAAACTGTTTTTT; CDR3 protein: CASSEIVGSLNEKLFF
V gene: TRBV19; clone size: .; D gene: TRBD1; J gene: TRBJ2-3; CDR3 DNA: TGTGCCAGTAGTAAAGGGGGCGGAGATACGCAGTATTTT; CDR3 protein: CASSKGGGDTQYF
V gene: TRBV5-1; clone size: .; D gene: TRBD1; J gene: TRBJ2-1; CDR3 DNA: TGCGCCAGCAGGACAGGGGGCGGGGATGAGCAGTTCTTC; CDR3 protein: CASRTGGGDEQFF
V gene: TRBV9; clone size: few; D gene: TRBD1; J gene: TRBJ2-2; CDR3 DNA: TGTGCCAGCAGCGTGCGGACAGGGATGATCGGGGAGCTGTTTTTT; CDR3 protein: CASSVRTGMIGELFF
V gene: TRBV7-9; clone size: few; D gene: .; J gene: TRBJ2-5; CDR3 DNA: TGTGCCTGCCCTAGAGCCCAAGAGACCCAGTACTTC; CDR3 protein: CACPRAQETQYF
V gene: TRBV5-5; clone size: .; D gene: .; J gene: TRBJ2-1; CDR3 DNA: TGTGCCAGTCTGAACGTTAAGGGGGTCGCGATTAACAATGAGCAGTTCTTC; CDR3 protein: CASLNVKGVAINNEQFF
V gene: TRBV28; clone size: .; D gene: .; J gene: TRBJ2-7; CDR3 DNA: TGTGCCAGCCACCCCTCTGGGTTGAGCTCCTACGAGCAGTACTTC; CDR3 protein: CASHPSGLSSYEQYF
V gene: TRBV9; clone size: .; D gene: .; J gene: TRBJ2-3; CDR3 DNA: TGTGCCAGCAGCGTAGCCCGAACGACGTATACAGATACGCAGTATTTT; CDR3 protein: CASSVARTTYTDTQYF
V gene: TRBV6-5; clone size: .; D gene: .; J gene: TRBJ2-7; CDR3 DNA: TGTGCCAGCGGGACGGAGGTTTCCTACGAGCAGTACTTC; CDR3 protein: CASGTEVSYEQYF
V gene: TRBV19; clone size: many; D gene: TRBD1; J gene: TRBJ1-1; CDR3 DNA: TGTGCCAGTAGTATAGGACAGGGAAGGGGCACTGAAGCTTTCTTT; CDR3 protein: CASSIGQGRGTEAFF
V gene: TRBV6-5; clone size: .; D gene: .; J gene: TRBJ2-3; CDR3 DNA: TGTGCCAGCAGCCCATCGGTTGTGGATACGCAGTATTTT; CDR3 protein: CASSPSVVDTQYF
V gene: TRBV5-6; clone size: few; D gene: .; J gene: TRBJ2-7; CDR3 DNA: TGTGCCAGCAGCCCGCGGGGCCCCTCCTACGAGCAGTACTTC; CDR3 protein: CASSPRGPSYEQYF
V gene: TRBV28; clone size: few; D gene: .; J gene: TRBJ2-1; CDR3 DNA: TGTGCCAGCAATCCCCTAACAGGGAACAATGAGCAGTTCTTC; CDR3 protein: CASNPLTGNNEQFF
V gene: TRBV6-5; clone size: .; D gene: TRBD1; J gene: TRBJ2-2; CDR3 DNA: TGTGCCAGCTGCTTCGACAGGGCGAACACCGGGGAGCTGTTTTTT; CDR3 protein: CASCFDRANTGELFF
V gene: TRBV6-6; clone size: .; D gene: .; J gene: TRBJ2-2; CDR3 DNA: TGTGCCAGCAGTTACTCGAACAGGGACCTCGGGGAGCTGTTTTTT; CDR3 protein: CASSYSNRDLGELFF
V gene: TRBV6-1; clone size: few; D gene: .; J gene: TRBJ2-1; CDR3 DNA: TGTGCCAGTACACCCAGCTCCTACAATGAGCAGTTCTTC; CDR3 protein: CASTPSSYNEQFF
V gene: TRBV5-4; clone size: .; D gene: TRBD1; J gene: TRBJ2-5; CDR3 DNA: TGTGCCAGCAGCCAAGGACAGGGAACGGAGACCCAGTACTTC; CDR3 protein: CASSQGQGTETQYF
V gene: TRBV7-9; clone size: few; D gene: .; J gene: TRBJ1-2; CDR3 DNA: TGTGCCAGCAGCTTAGGCCCTCAGGATGGCTACACCTTC; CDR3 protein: CASSLGPQDGYTF
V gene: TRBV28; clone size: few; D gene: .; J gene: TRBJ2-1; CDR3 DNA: TGTGCCAGCTCACCTTTCCTGGCAGGGTCAAATGAGCAGTTCTTC; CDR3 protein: CASSPFLAGSNEQFF
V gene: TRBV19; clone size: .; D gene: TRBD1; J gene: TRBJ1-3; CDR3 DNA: TGTGCCAGTAGCGGGACAGCTGGAAACACCATATATTTT; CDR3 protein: CASSGTAGNTIYF
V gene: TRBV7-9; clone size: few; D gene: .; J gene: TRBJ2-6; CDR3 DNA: TGTGCCAGCAGCTTAGGAGCAGGAGGGCCTGGGGCCAACGTCCTGACTTTC; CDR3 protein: CASSLGAGGPGANVLTF
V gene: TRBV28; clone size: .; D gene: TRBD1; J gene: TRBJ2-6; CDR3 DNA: TGTGCCAGCAGCCTGACAGGGGGGTTAAACGTCCTGACTTTC; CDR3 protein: CASSLTGGLNVLTF
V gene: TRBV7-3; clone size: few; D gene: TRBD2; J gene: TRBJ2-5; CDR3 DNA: TGTGCCAGCAGCCCGCCGGGACTAGCGGGAAATCGCCAAGAGACCCAGTACTTC; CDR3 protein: CASSPPGLAGNRQETQYF
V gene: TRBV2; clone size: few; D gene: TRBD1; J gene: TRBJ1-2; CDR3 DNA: TGTGCCAGCAGGGACCGACAGGGGGCCTCCTATGGCTACACCTTC; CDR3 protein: CASRDRQGASYGYTF
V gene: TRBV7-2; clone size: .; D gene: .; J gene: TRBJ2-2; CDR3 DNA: TGTGCCAGCAGCTTAGAAAATGCGGGGGCGAGCACCGGGGAGCTGTTTTTT; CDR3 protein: CASSLENAGASTGELFF
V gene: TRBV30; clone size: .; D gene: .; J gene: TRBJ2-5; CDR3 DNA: TGTGCCTGGAGTGGGACATTGGGGGAAGAGACCCAGTACTTC; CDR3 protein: CAWSGTLGEETQYF
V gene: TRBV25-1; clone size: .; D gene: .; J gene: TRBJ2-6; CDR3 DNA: TGTGCCAGCAGATCCCCCCCAGGTTTCTCTGGGGCCAACGTCCTGACTTTC; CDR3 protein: CASRSPPGFSGANVLTF
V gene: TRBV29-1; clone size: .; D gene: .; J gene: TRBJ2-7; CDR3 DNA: TGCAGCGTTGTTTTTACGCGAGGACAAGGCTACGAGCAGTACTTC; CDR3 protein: CSVVFTRGQGYEQYF
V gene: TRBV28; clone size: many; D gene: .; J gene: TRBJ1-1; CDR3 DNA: TGTGCCAGCAGACTAGGAGTTGTGAACACTGAAGCTTTCTTT; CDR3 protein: CASRLGVVNTEAFF
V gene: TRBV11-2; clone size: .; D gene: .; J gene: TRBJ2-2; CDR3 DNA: TGTGCCAGCAGCTTCAAGGCCAGGGCGAACACCGGGGAGCTGTTTTTT; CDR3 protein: CASSFKARANTGELFF
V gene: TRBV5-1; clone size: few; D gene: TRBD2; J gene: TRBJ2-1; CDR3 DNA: TGTGCCAGCAGCCCGACCAGACTAGCGGGACAGGAGCAGTTCTTC; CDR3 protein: CASSPTRLAGQEQFF
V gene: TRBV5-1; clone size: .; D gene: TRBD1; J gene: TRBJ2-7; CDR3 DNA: TGCGCCAGCAGTTCCGGGACAGGGAGCTCCTACGAGCAGTACTTC; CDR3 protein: CASSSGTGSSYEQYF
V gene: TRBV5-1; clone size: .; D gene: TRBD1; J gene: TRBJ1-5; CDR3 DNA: TGCGCCAGCAGCTTGGGGGACAGGGGGGGAGGACAGCCCCAGCATTTT; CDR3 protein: CASSLGDRGGGQPQHF
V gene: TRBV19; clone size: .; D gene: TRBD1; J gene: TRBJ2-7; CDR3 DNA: TGTGCCAGTAAGAGGGGGCAGGCCTACGAGCAGTACTTC; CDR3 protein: CASKRGQAYEQYF